This TCR beta chain came from a study of OX40 agonist ivuxolimab in advanced cancers. Germline V CDR1 and CDR2: LNHDA, SQIVND (reference sequence). V was cut by 0 bases and J by 8 bases, with 7 bases left in between. The CDR3 extends over 12 amino acids. Study-wide findings and caveats: The study found that CD8+ T cells averaged more expanded clones than CD4+. Partial responders at 0.1-3.0 mg/kg had among the lowest clonal expansion. The investigators did not determine what antigen specificity the expanded peripheral T cells had.

Sequencing was performed with immunoSEQ multiplex PCR; in TCRdb, only in-frame clones are kept and a portion is missing. Found here are tens of thousands of clones, around 89% of them singletons; the top ten hold 18%. The table lists this clone with a count of one. Its antigen is currently unknown. This sequence joins TRBV19 and TRBJ1-2; no clear D gene. The clonotype originates from an adult with an advanced solid tumor such as melanoma, head and neck, liver or kidney cancer. The sample was CD4+ or CD8+ T cells sorted from blood, taken in a trial of the OX40 agonist ivuxolimab. In DNA, the CDR3 is TGTGCCAGTAGTATAGAAGGGAGCGGCTACACCTTC. It yields the protein CASSIEGSGYTF.